This T cell receptor beta chain was identified during a study of blood T cells in healthy people across ages. Germline CDR1 and CDR2: MNHEY and SVGAGI. J lost 1 base, V lost 2 bases, and 7 bases had no gene match. The CDR3 is made up of 16 amino acids. Study-wide results and caveats: One million T cells yielded diversity estimates that were considered underestimates. Measured against age, TCR beta diversity per million T cells decreased in a roughly linear manner.

This clonotype appeared a few times. The target antigen is unknown. The authors ran a second PCR of about 6 to 11 cycles using a sample-barcoded 5' primer and a J-beta primer mix. Each CDR3 protein gets one entry after TCRdb re-called the 5' RACE reads with MiXCR. The sample includes about 1,500,000 distinct CDR3 sequences, 40% to 50% of them seen just once. Sequencing was performed on blood. The chain joins TRBV6-5 to TRBJ2-7; 8 positions match TRBD2. This sequence originates from a woman aged 18-29 years in good health. CDR3 protein: CASSYGGSGISYEQYF. CDR3 in DNA: TGTGCCAGCAGTTACGGTGGTAGCGGGATTTCCTACGAGCAGTACTTC.